Listed below are T cell receptor beta chains from one sample, sequenced in a study of T cells in Graves' hyperthyroidism and ophthalmopathy. TCRdb recomputed calls from the multiplex PCR reads with MiXCR, one row per CDR3 protein. The top ten clones hold roughly 20% of a sample with 400,000 or so distinct CDR3 sequences, approximately 16% of them seen once. Sample: blood. Receptors were obtained from a woman in her sixties or seventies with Graves' ophthalmopathy. The CDR3 runs from the conserved cysteine through the conserved F or W. D genes are given only for firm matches. The size field is filled for only some rows; it gives once, few, many or a size class.

J: TRBJ2-6; V: TRBV18; size: .; D: .; DNA: TGTGCCAGCTCACAAATGTGGGCCGACGGGGCCAACGTCCTGACTTTC; CDR3: CASSQMWADGANVLTF
J: TRBJ2-7; V: TRBV20-1; size: .; D: .; DNA: TGCAGTGCTAGGCGTCAAACGGGTGAGCAGTACTTC; CDR3: CSARRQTGEQYF
J: TRBJ1-1; V: TRBV3-1; size: many; D: .; DNA: TGTGCCAGCAGCCAAGCGGCGGGGCGTCGGGGGACTGAAGCTTTCTTT; CDR3: CASSQAAGRRGTEAFF
J: TRBJ1-4; V: TRBV28; size: .; D: .; DNA: TGTGCCAGCAGTCCAGGTCTCAGGGTAACTAATGAAAAACTGTTTTTT; CDR3: CASSPGLRVTNEKLFF
J: TRBJ2-3; V: TRBV20-1; size: many; D: TRBD2; DNA: TGCAGTGCTAGAGCTCTAGCGGGAGGAGATACGCAGTATTTT; CDR3: CSARALAGGDTQYF
J: TRBJ1-3; V: TRBV13; size: few; D: .; DNA: TGTGCCAGCAGCTTAGGTCAAGGGCACTCTGGAAACACCATATATTTT; CDR3: CASSLGQGHSGNTIYF
J: TRBJ1-5; V: TRBV6-1; size: many; D: .; DNA: TGTGCCAGCAGTGAAATAGCCCATCAGCCCCAGCATTTT; CDR3: CASSEIAHQPQHF
J: TRBJ2-3; V: TRBV11-2; size: many; D: TRBD2; DNA: TGTGCCAGCAGCGTTAGCGGGAGCCCCACAGATACGCAGTATTTT; CDR3: CASSVSGSPTDTQYF
J: TRBJ2-3; V: TRBV29-1; size: many; D: TRBD2; DNA: TGCAGCGTTGATTACCTAGCGGGAGTCGGAGATACGCAGTATTTT; CDR3: CSVDYLAGVGDTQYF
J: TRBJ1-1; V: TRBV5-5; size: .; D: .; DNA: TGTGCCAGCAGCTTGTTCAGGATCGGCACTGAAGCTTTCTTT; CDR3: CASSLFRIGTEAFF
J: TRBJ2-1; V: TRBV20-1; size: many; D: .; DNA: TGCAGTGCTAGATCGACAGTACCAACATCCTACAATGAGCAGTTCTTC; CDR3: CSARSTVPTSYNEQFF
J: TRBJ2-3; V: TRBV18; size: many; D: .; DNA: TGTGCCAGCTCACCCACCGACGTCGGGGGTACGCAGTATTTT; CDR3: CASSPTDVGGTQYF
J: TRBJ2-3; V: TRBV2; size: many; D: TRBD1; DNA: TGTGCCAGCAGTGAGGACAGGGGAGGATATACGCAGTATTTT; CDR3: CASSEDRGGYTQYF
J: TRBJ2-1; V: TRBV3-1; size: many; D: .; DNA: TGTGCCAGCAGCCAAGGACAGTGGGATGAGCAGTTCTTC; CDR3: CASSQGQWDEQFF
J: TRBJ2-5; V: TRBV28; size: many; D: TRBD1; DNA: TGTGCCAGCAGTTCCGTGGACAGGAAGCAAGAGACCCAGTACTTC; CDR3: CASSSVDRKQETQYF
J: TRBJ2-1; V: TRBV9; size: .; D: TRBD2; DNA: TGTGCCAGCCAGCGGGGAACCTACAATGAGCAGTTCTTC; CDR3: CASQRGTYNEQFF
J: TRBJ2-7; V: TRBV6-1; size: many; D: TRBD2; DNA: TGTGCCAGCAGTTCCCAAGCGGGGTGGGACTACGAGCAGTACTTC; CDR3: CASSSQAGWDYEQYF
J: TRBJ2-4; V: TRBV12-3/TRBV12-4; size: many; D: TRBD2; DNA: TGTGCCAGCAGGTTCTCCCTAGCGGAGAAAGCCAAAAACATTCAGTACTTC; CDR3: CASRFSLAEKAKNIQYF
J: TRBJ2-7; V: TRBV27; size: .; D: .; DNA: TGTGCCAGCAGTTCGAACCGGGTTTTCTACGAGCAGTACTTC; CDR3: CASSSNRVFYEQYF
J: TRBJ1-5; V: TRBV29-1; size: .; D: TRBD1; DNA: TGCAGCGTTGGAACAGGGGGCAATCAGCCCCAGCATTTT; CDR3: CSVGTGGNQPQHF
J: TRBJ2-1; V: TRBV12-3/TRBV12-4; size: many; D: TRBD2; DNA: TGTGCCAGCAGTCGTACCGGGACTAGCGGGAAAAATGAGCAGTTCTTC; CDR3: CASSRTGTSGKNEQFF
J: TRBJ2-2; V: TRBV30; size: .; D: TRBD2; DNA: TGTGCTTATGGACGGCGGGAGGGCCTTGTCGGGGAGCTGTTTTTT; CDR3: CAYGRREGLVGELFF
J: TRBJ2-1; V: TRBV28; size: many; D: .; DNA: TGTGCCAGCAGTTTATACATAAATGAGCAGTTCTTC; CDR3: CASSLYINEQFF
J: TRBJ2-3; V: TRBV20-1; size: .; D: .; DNA: TGCAGTGCTTACCTGGATACGCAGTATTTT; CDR3: CSAYLDTQYF
J: TRBJ1-1; V: TRBV15; size: many; D: TRBD1; DNA: TGTGCCACCAGCAGGGCAGGGGGATTTGAACCTTTCTTT; CDR3: CATSRAGGFEPFF
J: TRBJ1-1; V: TRBV18; size: many; D: .; DNA: TGTGCCAGCTCACCAGGGTCTTCCCAAGCGAACACTGAAGCTTTCTTT; CDR3: CASSPGSSQANTEAFF
J: TRBJ1-1; V: TRBV5-1; size: many; D: .; DNA: TGCGCCAGCAGCTTGGAGGGTTCTTCCTTCACTGAAGCTTTCTTT; CDR3: CASSLEGSSFTEAFF